A selection of T cell receptor beta chains follows, all from one sample in a study of T cell responses to AZD1222 COVID-19 vaccine. The method was immunoSEQ multiplex PCR; TCRdb's version includes in-frame clones alone and lacks a portion of them. This sample has about 130,000 clones; more than 75% occur once, and the top ten carry 8% to 13%. Sample: peripheral blood, taken on day 0 of AZD1222 vaccination. These TCRs come from an adult in good health. Each CDR3 is given with its conserved first and last residue. D genes are given only for firm matches. The size entry is marked missing in some rows and otherwise reads once, few, many or a size class.

TRBV15	13	once	TRBJ2-7	TRBD1	CATSRRRGLEQYF	TGTGCCACCAGCAGACGCAGGGGGCTTGAGCAGTACTTC
TRBV5-1	13	.	TRBJ2-5	.	CASSSGSEETQYF	TGCGCCAGCAGCTCTGGTTCAGAGGAGACCCAGTACTTC
TRBV4-3	16	.	TRBJ2-3	.	CASSPNRVVGTDTQYF	TGCGCCAGCAGCCCAAACAGGGTTGTGGGCACAGATACGCAGTATTTT
TRBV7-3	11	.	TRBJ2-3	.	CASSSTDTQYF	TGTGCCAGCAGCAGCACAGATACGCAGTATTTT
TRBV5-1	16	.	TRBJ2-5	TRBD2	CASSSGTSGGQETQYF	TGCGCCAGCAGCTCTGGGACTAGCGGGGGCCAAGAGACCCAGTACTTC
TRBV5-1	15	few	TRBJ2-7	.	CASSLIGQNTYEQYF	TGCGCCAGCAGCTTGATTGGACAGAACACCTACGAGCAGTACTTC
TRBV24-1	17	.	TRBJ2-1	TRBD2	CATSDQGGSLSYNEQFF	TGTGCCACCAGTGATCAGGGCGGGAGTCTATCCTACAATGAGCAGTTCTTC
TRBV15	16	.	TRBJ1-1	.	CATSRGSQGPNTEAFF	TGTGCCACCAGCAGAGGGTCCCAGGGGCCGAACACTGAAGCTTTCTTT
TRBV6-5	15	.	TRBJ2-1	TRBD2	CASSPGTSFYNEQFF	TGTGCCAGCAGCCCAGGGACTAGTTTTTACAATGAGCAGTTCTTC
TRBV6-5	12	few	TRBJ1-1	TRBD1	CASRRTGVEAFF	TGTGCCAGCAGAAGGACAGGTGTCGAAGCTTTCTTT
TRBV28	15	.	TRBJ2-7	.	CASSPQAGHTDEQYF	TGTGCCAGCAGTCCTCAAGCGGGACACACGGACGAGCAGTACTTC
TRBV6-1	17	.	TRBJ2-3	TRBD2	CASSVQREGIQSHTQYF	TGTGCCAGCAGTGTGCAGCGGGAGGGAATACAGTCTCATACGCAGTATTTT
TRBV2	15	.	TRBJ1-6	TRBD1	CASSATGGTNSPLHF	TGTGCCAGCAGTGCGACAGGGGGCACTAATTCACCCCTCCACTTT
TRBV9	15	.	TRBJ2-3	.	CASSALEGITDTQYF	TGTGCCAGCAGCGCTCTTGAGGGTATCACAGATACGCAGTATTTT
TRBV18	15	.	TRBJ2-7	TRBD1	CASSSSGQGVGEQYF	TGTGCCAGCTCATCATCGGGACAGGGAGTAGGAGAGCAGTACTTC
TRBV29-1	14	.	TRBJ1-5	.	CSVALGVGNQPQHF	TGCAGCGTTGCTTTGGGGGTGGGCAATCAGCCCCAGCATTTT
TRBV4-2	16	.	TRBJ2-1	TRBD2	CASSQEELAGYNEQFF	TGTGCCAGCAGCCAAGAAGAACTAGCGGGGTACAATGAGCAGTTCTTC
TRBV21-1	17	once	TRBJ1-5	.	CASSKEVDRGKSQPQHF	TGTGCCAGCAGCAAAGAGGTAGACAGGGGGAAGAGTCAGCCCCAGCATTTT
TRBV7-9	15	.	TRBJ1-4	TRBD1	CASSSAGQGSEKLFF	TGTGCCAGCAGCTCCGCCGGACAGGGGAGTGAAAAACTGTTTTTT
TRBV2	13	.	TRBJ1-1	TRBD1	CASTIGQADEAFF	TGTGCCAGCACCATTGGACAGGCGGATGAAGCTTTCTTT